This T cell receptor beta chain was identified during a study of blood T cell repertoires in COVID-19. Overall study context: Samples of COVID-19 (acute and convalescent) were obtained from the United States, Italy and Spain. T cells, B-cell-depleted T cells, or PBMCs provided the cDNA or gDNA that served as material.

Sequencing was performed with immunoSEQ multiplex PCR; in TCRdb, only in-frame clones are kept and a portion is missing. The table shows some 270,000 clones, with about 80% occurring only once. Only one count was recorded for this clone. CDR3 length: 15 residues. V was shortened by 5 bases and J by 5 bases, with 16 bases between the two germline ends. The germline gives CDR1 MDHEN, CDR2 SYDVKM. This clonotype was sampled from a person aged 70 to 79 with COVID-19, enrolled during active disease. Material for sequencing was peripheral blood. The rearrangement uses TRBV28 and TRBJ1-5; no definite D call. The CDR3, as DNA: TGTGCCAGCAGTCTCCCGGGGAGGGAACATCAGCCCCAGCATTTT. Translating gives CASSLPGREHQPQHF.